Listed below are T cell receptor beta chains from one sample, sequenced in a study of CD8 T cells in ankylosing spondylitis. Each CDR3 protein is one row after TCRdb ran MiXCR on the 5' RACE reads. The sample holds 200,000 to 300,000 distinct CDR3 sequences, 7.5% to 9% seen once. The sample taken for sequencing was blood, either unsorted or a sorted T cell fraction (not recorded which). Receptor source: a male donor with ankylosing spondylitis or in good health (not recorded which). The CDR3 runs from the conserved cysteine through the conserved F or W. A D gene is named only where the DNA matches it firmly. The size field is filled for only some rows; it gives once, few, many or a size class.

clone size	CDR3 length	V gene	J gene	D gene	CDR3 protein	CDR3 DNA
many	14	TRBV20-1	TRBJ1-2	-	CSAPVGTRGYGYTF	TGCAGTGCTCCCGTAGGGACTAGGGGCTATGGCTACACCTTC
many	10	TRBV29-1	TRBJ1-1	-	CSVLPTGAFF	TGCAGCGTTTTGCCGACGGGGGCTTTCTTT
-	13	TRBV20-1	TRBJ2-5	-	CSARQRGQETQYF	TGCAGTGCTAGACAGAGGGGGCAAGAGACCCAGTACTTC
many	15	TRBV5-6	TRBJ2-7	TRBD1	CASSLPGQGAYEQYF	TGTGCCAGCAGCTTGCCGGGACAGGGTGCCTACGAGCAGTACTTC
many	14	TRBV7-2	TRBJ1-3	-	CASSRGGAGNTIYF	TGTGCCAGCAGCCGAGGGGGGGCTGGAAACACCATATATTTT
-	15	TRBV7-2	TRBJ2-7	-	CASSLGPRALYEQYF	TGTGCCAGCAGCTTAGGCCCCCGGGCTTTATACGAGCAGTACTTC
many	15	TRBV20-1	TRBJ2-1	TRBD2	CSASLGGGIGDEQFF	TGCAGTGCTTCCCTTGGGGGGGGGATAGGGGATGAGCAGTTCTTC
many	15	TRBV4-3	TRBJ1-1	-	CASSQDAGFGSEAFF	TGCGCCAGCAGCCAAGATGCTGGTTTTGGCAGTGAAGCTTTCTTT
many	13	TRBV25-1	TRBJ2-1	TRBD2	CASGLAGGHEQFF	TGTGCCTCGGGACTAGCGGGGGGGCATGAGCAGTTCTTC
many	16	TRBV3-1	TRBJ2-1	TRBD2	CASSPEGLAGRNEQFF	TGTGCCAGCAGCCCGGAGGGACTAGCGGGACGGAATGAGCAGTTCTTC
many	17	TRBV6-2/TRBV6-3	TRBJ1-2	-	CASSLSPRSFLDYGYTF	TGTGCCAGCAGTTTATCTCCCCGGAGTTTTTTGGACTATGGCTACACCTTC
few	12	TRBV2	TRBJ1-2	-	CASSTLNYGYTF	TGTGCCAGCAGTACCCTGAACTATGGCTACACCTTC
many	13	TRBV20-1	TRBJ2-5	TRBD1	CSAAGTGPQTQYF	TGCAGTGCTGCCGGGACAGGCCCTCAGACCCAGTACTTC
-	14	TRBV2	TRBJ2-5	-	CASSTVPQLETQYF	TGTGCCAGCAGTACGGTACCTCAACTGGAGACCCAGTACTTC
-	16	TRBV19	TRBJ2-1	-	CASTPDWGGLDNEQFF	TGTGCCAGTACCCCAGATTGGGGGGGGCTAGACAATGAGCAGTTCTTC
-	15	TRBV6-2/TRBV6-3	TRBJ1-1	-	CASTSRQQENAEAFF	TGTGCCAGCACCTCGCGACAGCAAGAAAACGCTGAAGCTTTCTTT
many	15	TRBV7-9	TRBJ1-4	TRBD1	CASSQNRGLGEKLFF	TGTGCCAGCAGCCAAAACAGGGGGCTCGGTGAAAAACTGTTTTTT
many	14	TRBV20-1	TRBJ2-3	TRBD2	CSARRGGNTDTQYF	TGCAGTGCTAGACGGGGGGGAAACACAGATACGCAGTATTTT
few	16	TRBV5-8	TRBJ2-3	-	CASSLVGGATLDTQYF	TGTGCCAGCAGCTTAGTAGGGGGGGCCACCTTGGATACGCAGTATTTT
many	14	TRBV7-2	TRBJ1-1	TRBD1	CASSQQGARTEAFF	TGTGCCAGCAGCCAACAGGGGGCAAGAACTGAAGCTTTCTTT
many	12	TRBV7-9	TRBJ2-2	-	CASSSPTGELFF	TGTGCCAGCAGCTCCCCCACCGGGGAGCTGTTTTTT
many	13	TRBV12-3/TRBV12-4	TRBJ2-3	-	CASSLGAADTQYF	TGTGCCAGCAGTTTAGGTGCGGCCGATACGCAGTATTTT
-	13	TRBV5-1	TRBJ2-7	-	CASSVMTFNEQYF	TGCGCCAGCAGCGTTATGACGTTTAACGAGCAGTACTTC
few	16	TRBV15	TRBJ1-5	-	CATSRDGRSGNQPQHF	TGTGCCACCAGCAGGGACGGACGGTCTGGCAATCAGCCCCAGCATTTT
many	13	TRBV5-4	TRBJ2-7	-	CASSWDGSDEQYF	TGTGCCAGCAGCTGGGACGGCTCGGACGAGCAGTACTTC